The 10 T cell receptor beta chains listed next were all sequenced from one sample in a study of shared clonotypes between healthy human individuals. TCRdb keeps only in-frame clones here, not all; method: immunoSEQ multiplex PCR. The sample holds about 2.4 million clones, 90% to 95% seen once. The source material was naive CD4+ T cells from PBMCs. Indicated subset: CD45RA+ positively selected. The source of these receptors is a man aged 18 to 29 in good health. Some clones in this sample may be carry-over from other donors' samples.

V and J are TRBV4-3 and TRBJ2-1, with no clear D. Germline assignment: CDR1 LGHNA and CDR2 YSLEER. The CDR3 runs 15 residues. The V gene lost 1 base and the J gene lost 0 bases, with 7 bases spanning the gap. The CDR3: CASSQGFYSYNEQFF. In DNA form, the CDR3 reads TGCGCCAGCAGCCAAGGGTTTTACTCCTACAATGAGCAGTTCTTC.

The CDR3 protein is CASQNRGQITEAFF. For the CDR3, the DNA is TGTGCCAGCCAAAACAGGGGACAGATAACTGAAGCTTTCTTT. V is TRBV19 and J is TRBJ1-1; TRBD1 aligns across 7 bases. The CDR3 totals 14 residues. Unmatched junction bases numbered 12, after V lost 9 bases and J lost 5 bases. CDR1 is LNHDA and CDR2 is SQIVND in the germline V gene (reference sequence).

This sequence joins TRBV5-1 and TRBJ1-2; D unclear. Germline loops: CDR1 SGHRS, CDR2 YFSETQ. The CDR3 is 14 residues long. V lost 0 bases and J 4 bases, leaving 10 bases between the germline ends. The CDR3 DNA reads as TGCGCCAGCAGCTTGGAGGGTGTGGGCTATGGCTACACCTTC. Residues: CASSLEGVGYGYTF. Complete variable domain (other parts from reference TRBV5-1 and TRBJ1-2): KAGVTQTPRYLIKTRGQQVTLSCSPISGHRSVSWYQQTPGQGLQFLFEYFSETQRNKGNFPGRFSGRQFSNSRSEMNVSTLELGDSALYLCASSLEGVGYGYTFGSGTRLTVV.

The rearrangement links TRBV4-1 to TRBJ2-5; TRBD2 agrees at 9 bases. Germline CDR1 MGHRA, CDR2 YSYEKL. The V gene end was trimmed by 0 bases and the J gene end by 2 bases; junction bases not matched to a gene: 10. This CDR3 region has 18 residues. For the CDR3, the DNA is TGCGCCAGCAGCCAAGATCGGAGCGGGAGGCCGGGGCAAGAGACCCAGTACTTC. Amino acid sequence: CASSQDRSGRPGQETQYF.

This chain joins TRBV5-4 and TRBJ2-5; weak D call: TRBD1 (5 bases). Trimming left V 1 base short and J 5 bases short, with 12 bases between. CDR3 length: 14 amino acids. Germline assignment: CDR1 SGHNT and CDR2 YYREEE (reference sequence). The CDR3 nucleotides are TGTGCCAGCAGCTTGAGATCCAGGGTGGAGACCCAGTACTTC. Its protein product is CASSLRSRVETQYF. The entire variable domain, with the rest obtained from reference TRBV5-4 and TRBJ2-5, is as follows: ETGVTQSPTHLIKTRGQQVTLRCSSQSGHNTVSWYQQALGQGPQFIFQYYREEENGRGNFPPRFSGLQFPNYSSELNVNALELDDSALYLCASSLRSRVETQYFGPGTRLLVL.

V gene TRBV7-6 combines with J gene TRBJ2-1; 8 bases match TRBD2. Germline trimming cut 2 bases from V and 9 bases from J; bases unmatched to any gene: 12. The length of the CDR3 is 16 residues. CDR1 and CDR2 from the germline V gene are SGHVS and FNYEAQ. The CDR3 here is CASSLMVGTSQIEQFF. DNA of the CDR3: TGTGCCAGCAGCTTAATGGTGGGGACTAGTCAGATTGAGCAGTTCTTC.

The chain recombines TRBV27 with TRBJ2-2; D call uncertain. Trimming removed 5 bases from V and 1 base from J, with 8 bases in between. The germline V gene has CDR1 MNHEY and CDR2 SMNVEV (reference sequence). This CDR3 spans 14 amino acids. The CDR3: CASSKAMNTGELFF. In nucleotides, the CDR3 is TGTGCCAGCAGTAAGGCAATGAACACCGGGGAGCTGTTTTTT.

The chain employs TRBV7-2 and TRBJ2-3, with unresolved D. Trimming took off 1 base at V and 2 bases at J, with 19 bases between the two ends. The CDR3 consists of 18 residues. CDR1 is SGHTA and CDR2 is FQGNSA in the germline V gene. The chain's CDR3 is CASSLGYFRSWITDTQYF. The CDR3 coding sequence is TGTGCCAGCAGCTTAGGGTATTTTAGGTCTTGGATCACAGATACGCAGTATTTT.

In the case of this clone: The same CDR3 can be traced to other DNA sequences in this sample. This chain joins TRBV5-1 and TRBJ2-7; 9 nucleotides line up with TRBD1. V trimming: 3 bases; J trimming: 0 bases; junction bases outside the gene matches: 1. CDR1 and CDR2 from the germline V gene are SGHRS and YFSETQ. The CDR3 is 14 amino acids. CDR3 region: CASSSGQGSYEQYF. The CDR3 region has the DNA TGCGCCAGCAGCTCGGGACAGGGCTCCTACGAGCAGTACTTC.

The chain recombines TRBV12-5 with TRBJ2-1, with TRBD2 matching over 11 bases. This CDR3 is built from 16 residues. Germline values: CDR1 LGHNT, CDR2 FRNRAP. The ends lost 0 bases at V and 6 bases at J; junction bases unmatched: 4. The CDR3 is CASGLVSGRGVNEQFF. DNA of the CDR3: TGTGCTAGTGGTTTGGTTAGCGGGAGGGGGGTCAATGAGCAGTTCTTC.